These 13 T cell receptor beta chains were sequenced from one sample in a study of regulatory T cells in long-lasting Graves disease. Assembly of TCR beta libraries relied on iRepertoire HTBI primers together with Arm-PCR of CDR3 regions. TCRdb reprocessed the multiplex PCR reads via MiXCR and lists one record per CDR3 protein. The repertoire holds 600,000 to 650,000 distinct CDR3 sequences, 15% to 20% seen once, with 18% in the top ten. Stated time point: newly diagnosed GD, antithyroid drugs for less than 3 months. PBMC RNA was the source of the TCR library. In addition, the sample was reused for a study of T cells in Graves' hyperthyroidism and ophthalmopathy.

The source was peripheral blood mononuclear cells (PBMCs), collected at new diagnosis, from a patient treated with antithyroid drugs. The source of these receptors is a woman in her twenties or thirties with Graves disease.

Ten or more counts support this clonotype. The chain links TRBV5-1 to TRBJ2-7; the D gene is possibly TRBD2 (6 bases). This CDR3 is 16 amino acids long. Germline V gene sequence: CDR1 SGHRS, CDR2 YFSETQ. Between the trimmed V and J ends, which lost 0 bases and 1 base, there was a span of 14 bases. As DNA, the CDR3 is TGCGCCAGCAGCTTGGATCTTACTAGCCGATCCTACGAGCAGTACTTC. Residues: CASSLDLTSRSYEQYF.

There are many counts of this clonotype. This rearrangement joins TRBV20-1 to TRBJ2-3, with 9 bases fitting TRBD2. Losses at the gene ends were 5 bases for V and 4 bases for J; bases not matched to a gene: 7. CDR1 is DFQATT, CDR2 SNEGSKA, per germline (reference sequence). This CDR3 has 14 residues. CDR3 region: CSAGGSGSPDTQYF. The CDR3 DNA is TGCAGTGCTGGGGGTAGCGGGAGCCCAGATACGCAGTATTTT.

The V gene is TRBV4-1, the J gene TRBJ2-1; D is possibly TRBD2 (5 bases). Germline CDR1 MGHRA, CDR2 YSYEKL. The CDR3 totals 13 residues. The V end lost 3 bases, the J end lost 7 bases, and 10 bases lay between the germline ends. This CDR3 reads CASSHYSENEQFF. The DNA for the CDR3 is TGCGCCAGCAGCCATTATAGCGAGAATGAGCAGTTCTTC.

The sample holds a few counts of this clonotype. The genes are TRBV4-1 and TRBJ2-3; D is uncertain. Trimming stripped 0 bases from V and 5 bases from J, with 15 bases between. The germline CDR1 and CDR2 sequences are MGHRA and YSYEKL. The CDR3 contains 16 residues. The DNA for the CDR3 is TGCGCCAGCAGCCAAGATCGGCGGAAAATGGGAGATACGCAGTATTTT. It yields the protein CASSQDRRKMGDTQYF.

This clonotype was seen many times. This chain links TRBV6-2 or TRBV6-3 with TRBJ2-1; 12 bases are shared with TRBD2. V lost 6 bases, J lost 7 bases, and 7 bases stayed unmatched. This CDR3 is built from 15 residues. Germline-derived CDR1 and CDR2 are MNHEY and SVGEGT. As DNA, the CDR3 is TGTGCCAGCAGCCCCCTAGCGGGAGGGGGGAATGAGCAGTTCTTC. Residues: CASSPLAGGGNEQFF.

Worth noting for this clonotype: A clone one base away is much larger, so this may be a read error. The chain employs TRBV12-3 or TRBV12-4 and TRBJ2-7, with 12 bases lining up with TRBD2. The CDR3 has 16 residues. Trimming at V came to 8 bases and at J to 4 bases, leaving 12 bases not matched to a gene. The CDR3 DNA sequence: TGTGCCAGCGGTACCCGACTAGCGGGAGTAGGTTACGAGCAGTACTTC. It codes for CASGTRLAGVGYEQYF.

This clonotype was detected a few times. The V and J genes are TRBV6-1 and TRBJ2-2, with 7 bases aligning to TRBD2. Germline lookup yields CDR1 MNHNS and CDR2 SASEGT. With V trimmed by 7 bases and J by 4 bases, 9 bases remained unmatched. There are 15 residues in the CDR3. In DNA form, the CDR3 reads TGTGCCAGCACCGGAGGACTAGTAGTCACCGGGGAGCTGTTTTTT. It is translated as CASTGGLVVTGELFF.

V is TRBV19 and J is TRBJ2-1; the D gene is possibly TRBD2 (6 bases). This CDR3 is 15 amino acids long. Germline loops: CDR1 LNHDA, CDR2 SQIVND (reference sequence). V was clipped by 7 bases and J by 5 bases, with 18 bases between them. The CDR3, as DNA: TGTGCCAGTACGACTTGGGCGGGGAGGAACAATGAGCAGTTCTTC. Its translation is CASTTWAGRNNEQFF. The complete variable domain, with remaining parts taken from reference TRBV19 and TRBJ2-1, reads DGGITQSPKYLFRKEGQNVTLSCEQNLNHDAMYWYRQDPGQGLRLIYYSQIVNDFQKGDIAEGYSVSREKKESFPLTVTSAQKNPTAFYLCASTTWAGRNNEQFFGPGTRLTVL.

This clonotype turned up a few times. The CDR3 coding sequence is TGTGCCAGCAGCTTAGGTTCCCTAGCGGGATGGGATGAGCAGTTCTTC. This translates into CASSLGSLAGWDEQFF. The chain couples TRBV7-9 to TRBJ2-1; 9 bases align to TRBD2. CDR1 SEHNR and CDR2 FQNEAQ come from the germline V gene (reference sequence). Trimming at V came to 1 base and at J to 8 bases, leaving 9 bases not matched to a gene. This CDR3 comprises 16 residues.

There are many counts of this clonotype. CDR3 residues: CSARVAGQIIVTEAFF. In DNA, the CDR3 is TGCAGTGCTAGAGTAGCGGGACAGATAATAGTCACTGAAGCTTTCTTT. The rearrangement links TRBV20-1 to TRBJ1-1; the match to TRBD1 covers 7 bases. The CDR3 has 16 residues. J lost 4 bases, V lost 1 base, and 12 bases had no gene match. Germline CDR1 and CDR2: DFQATT and SNEGSKA (reference sequence).

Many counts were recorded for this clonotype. CDR3 nucleotide sequence: TGCAGTGCTAGGGGACAGGGGGACACTGAAGCTTTCTTT. Its translation: CSARGQGDTEAFF. The rearrangement uses TRBV20-1 and TRBJ1-1; 11 nucleotides align to TRBD1. Germline assignment: CDR1 DFQATT and CDR2 SNEGSKA (reference sequence). Trimming removed 3 bases from V and 3 bases from J; junction bases left unmatched: 0. The CDR3 totals 13 residues.

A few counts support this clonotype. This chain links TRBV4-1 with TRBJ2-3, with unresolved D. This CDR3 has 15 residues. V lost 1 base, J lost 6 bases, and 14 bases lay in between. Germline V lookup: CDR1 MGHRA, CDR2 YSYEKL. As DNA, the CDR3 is TGCGCCAGCAGCCAAGTCCCTAGTAATGGGGATACGCAGTATTTT. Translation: CASSQVPSNGDTQYF.

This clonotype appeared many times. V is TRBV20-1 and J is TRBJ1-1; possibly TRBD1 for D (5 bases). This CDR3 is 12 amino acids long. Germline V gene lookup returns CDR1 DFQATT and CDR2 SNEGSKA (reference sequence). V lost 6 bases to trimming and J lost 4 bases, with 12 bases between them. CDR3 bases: TGCAGTGCCCCGACGGGGGGCACTGAAGCTTTCTTT. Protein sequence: CSAPTGGTEAFF.